These 10 T cell receptor beta chains were all obtained from the same sample, sequenced in a study of siplizumab effects on memory and regulatory T cells. Sequencing was performed with immunoSEQ multiplex PCR; in TCRdb, only in-frame clones are kept and a portion is missing. The sample records approximately 91,000 clones, around 95% being singletons. The material sequenced was CD8+ T cells sorted from blood. All receptors derive from a human donor in good health.

Turning to this clone: The junction differs from germline at one of its ends, possibly a read error. The chain employs TRBV2 and TRBJ2-4; D might be TRBD1 (6 bases). This CDR3 spans 16 amino acids. From germline, CDR1 is SNHLY and CDR2 FYNNEI. CDR3 region: CASREDRTVAKNIQYF. The CDR3 DNA follows: TGTGCCAGCAGAGAAGACAGGACGGTAGCCAAAAACATTCAGTACTTC. Drawing the rest from reference TRBV2 and TRBJ2-4, the complete variable domain is EPEVTQTPSHQVTQMGQEVILRCVPISNHLYFYWYRQILGQKVEFLVSFYNNEISEKSEIFDDQFSVERPDGSNFTLKIRSTKLEDSAMYFCASREDRTVAKNIQYFGAGTRLSVL.

V gene TRBV1 combines with J gene TRBJ2-2; the table's TRBD2 call for D was not verified on the DNA. TRBV1 is a known pseudogene. This CDR3 has 20 residues. CDR3 loop: CTSSQGRAKPTQMNTGELFF. CDR3 in DNA: TGCACCAGCAGCCAGGGGAGGGCTAAGCCAACCCAAATGAACACCGGGGAGCTGTTTTTT.

The V gene is TRBV6-1, the J gene TRBJ2-5; 10 bases fit TRBD1. This CDR3 spans 13 amino acids. Germline CDR1 is MNHNS and CDR2 is SASEGT. V shed 9 bases and J 5 bases; nucleotides not matched to a gene: 6. The CDR3 loop is CASKTGGWETQYF. As DNA, the CDR3 is TGTGCCAGTAAGACAGGGGGCTGGGAGACCCAGTACTTC.

The chain uses TRBV11-2 and TRBJ1-4; the D is unclear. The CDR3 extends over 16 amino acids. Germline V lookup: CDR1 SGHAT, CDR2 FQNNGV. V was shortened by 2 bases and J by 0 bases, with 10 bases between the two germline ends. The CDR3 reads CASSLSFEATNEKLFF. Written as DNA, the CDR3 is TGTGCCAGCAGCTTAAGCTTTGAAGCAACTAATGAAAAACTGTTTTTT. The whole variable domain, filled in from reference TRBV11-2 and TRBJ1-4, reads EAGVAQSPRYKIIEKRQSVAFWCNPISGHATLYWYQQILGQGPKLLIQFQNNGVVDDSQLPKDRFSAERLKGVDSTLKIQPAKLEDSAVYLCASSLSFEATNEKLFFGSGTQLSVL.

The rearrangement uses TRBV10-3 and TRBJ2-7, with 14 nucleotides matching TRBD2. Germline CDR1 ENHRY, CDR2 SYGVKD. The J segment lost 4 bases and the V segment lost 3 bases, leaving 8 bases of the junction unmatched. The length of the CDR3 is 17 residues. The CDR3 here is CAISERTSGRQIYEQYF. CDR3 DNA sequence: TGTGCCATCAGTGAACGGACTAGCGGGAGGCAAATTTACGAGCAGTACTTC.

J is TRBJ2-2 and V is TRBV7-3; D is perhaps TRBD2 (5 bases). The V gene lost 5 bases and the J gene lost 6 bases, with 16 bases spanning the gap. Per the germline V gene, CDR1 is SGHTA and CDR2 is FQGTGA. The CDR3 is 15 residues long. CDR3 DNA: TGTGCCAGCAGCCCCTATAGCGCGGAGTCCGGGGAGCTGTTTTTT. This encodes CASSPYSAESGELFF.

This chain links TRBV11-1 with TRBJ2-1; possible D gene TRBD2, 5 bases. Per germline, CDR1 SGHAT and CDR2 FQDESV (reference sequence). The CDR3 consists of 14 residues. Trimming took off 0 bases at V and 8 bases at J, with 11 bases between the two ends. Here the CDR3 reads CASSLAVAGDEQFF. In DNA form, the CDR3 reads TGTGCCAGCAGCTTAGCGGTCGCCGGGGATGAGCAGTTCTTC.

This sequence joins TRBV7-9 and TRBJ2-5; D might be TRBD1 (5 bases). Germline assignment: CDR1 SEHNR and CDR2 FQNEAQ (reference sequence). Trimming shortened V by 0 bases and J by 7 bases, and 12 bases separated the two germline ends. The CDR3 has 14 residues. In nucleotides, the CDR3 is TGTGCCAGCAGCTTAGCTCTTGGGGCAGGGACCCAGTACTTC. It yields the protein CASSLALGAGTQYF.

The chain uses TRBV7-9 and TRBJ2-1; 8 bases fit TRBD2. This CDR3 comprises 15 residues. The germline V gene has CDR1 SEHNR and CDR2 FQNEAQ (reference sequence). Germline trimming cut 3 bases from V and 4 bases from J; bases unmatched to any gene: 5. The CDR3 sequence: CASSFQRESYNEQFF. In DNA, the CDR3 is TGTGCCAGCAGCTTCCAGCGGGAGTCTTACAATGAGCAGTTCTTC.

This rearrangement joins TRBV15 to TRBJ2-2; no definite D call. The CDR3 is 15 amino acids. Germline V gives CDR1 LNHNV, CDR2 YYDKDF (reference sequence). V was pared by 4 bases and J by 0 bases, with 9 bases between. CDR3 in DNA: TGTGCCACCAGCATGGACCGATCGAACACCGGGGAGCTGTTTTTT. Protein: CATSMDRSNTGELFF.